The 8 T cell receptor beta chains presented below share a single source sample, sequenced in a study of identical twins. Each CDR3 protein gets one entry after TCRdb re-called the 5' RACE reads with MiXCR. This sample has hundreds of thousands of distinct CDR3 sequences, with more than 6.5% found just once. These data were also filed under a second study, of yellow fever vaccine responses in identical twins.

The sequenced material came from memory (CD45RO+) T cells sorted from blood. The receptors were sampled from a young woman in good health.

To note about this clonotype: A read error is possible here, since a much larger clone lies one base away. The chain is built from TRBV5-5 and TRBJ2-1; 9 nucleotides agree with TRBD2. The CDR3 is made up of 14 amino acids. CDR1 is SGHKS and CDR2 is YYEKEE in the germline V gene (reference sequence). V was pared by 4 bases and J by 15 bases, with 14 bases of the junction left unmatched. The CDR3 DNA follows: TGTGCCAGCAGCCCTGAGCTCTTAGCGGGGGCCACGTTCTTC. As protein: CASSPELLAGATFF.

This clonotype was counted between two and nine times. The V and J genes are TRBV7-3 and TRBJ2-3, with 7 bases identical to TRBD2. CDR3 size: 15 residues. Trimming took 5 bases from V and 8 from J; bases not matched to a gene: 13. Germline V gene lookup returns CDR1 SGHTA and CDR2 FQGTGA. The CDR3 DNA sequence: TGTGCCAGCAGCGGCACGGGGGGACCTGGTGCTACGCAGTATTTT. Encoded protein: CASSGTGGPGATQYF.

This clonotype has more than one count but fewer than ten. This chain joins TRBV28 and TRBJ2-1, with TRBD2 as a possible D gene (6 bases). CDR1 MDHEN and CDR2 SYDVKM come from the germline V gene. The length of the CDR3 is 15 residues. With 5 bases removed from V and 12 bases from J, the gap between germline ends came to 23 bases. CDR3 amino acids: CASSPGTSIHTGQFF. For the CDR3, the DNA is TGTGCCAGCAGTCCCGGGACTTCGATTCATACAGGGCAGTTCTTC. Looking up the rest from reference TRBV28 and TRBJ2-1 gives the full variable domain: DVKVTQSSRYLVKRTGEKVFLECVQDMDHENMFWYRQDPGLGLRLIYFSYDVKMKEKGDIPEGYSVSREKKERFSLILESASTNQTSMYLCASSPGTSIHTGQFFGPGTRLTVL.

A few counts support this clonotype. This chain links TRBV20-1 with TRBJ1-1, with no clear D. The CDR3 is made up of 12 amino acids. V lost 7 bases to trimming and J lost 1 base, with 10 bases between them. Germline V gives CDR1 DFQATT, CDR2 SNEGSKA (reference sequence). Here the CDR3 DNA reads TGCAGTGGATTAGTCGGGAACACTGAAGCTTTCTTT. Translated: CSGLVGNTEAFF.

The J gene is TRBJ2-1, the V gene TRBV7-9, with D perhaps assigned TRBD1 or TRBD2 (5 bases each). Trimming left V 4 bases short and J 0 bases short, with 10 bases between. CDR1 is SEHNR, CDR2 FQNEAQ, per germline (reference sequence). The CDR3 spans 15 residues. CDR3 bases: TGTGCCAGCAGCTCCGGGGCGCTCTCCTACAATGAGCAGTTCTTC. It translates to CASSSGALSYNEQFF.

This clonotype was detected ten times or more. CDR3 protein: CASSPTGTGNYGYTF. In DNA form, the CDR3 reads TGTGCCAGCAGCCCCACCGGGACAGGGAACTATGGCTACACCTTC. V and J are TRBV12-3 or TRBV12-4 and TRBJ1-2, with 9 bases fitting TRBD1. V was pared by 6 bases and J by 2 bases, with 7 bases of the junction left unmatched. This CDR3 is 15 amino acids long.

The chain carries TRBV18 and TRBJ2-7, with D tentatively TRBD2 (5 bases). The CDR3 loop spans 12 amino acids. Germline V lookup: CDR1 KGHSH, CDR2 LQKENI. Trimming left V 5 bases short and J 2 bases short, with 7 bases between. The CDR3 loop is CASSSGAYEQYF. The CDR3 region has the DNA TGTGCCAGCTCATCCGGGGCCTACGAGCAGTACTTC.

This clonotype was counted many times. The chain employs TRBV4-2 and TRBJ2-1; possibly TRBD1 or TRBD2 for D (5 bases each). Between the trimmed V and J ends, which lost 5 bases and 10 bases, there was a span of 12 bases. The germline V gene encodes CDR1 LGHNA and CDR2 YNFKEQ. This CDR3 spans 12 amino acids. The CDR3 DNA reads TGTGCCAGCAGCTCAGGGACGGGGGAGCAGTTCTTC. Translating gives CASSSGTGEQFF.